Following are 23 T cell receptor beta chains from one sample sequenced in a study of blood T cell repertoires in COVID-19. Only in-frame clones appear in the TCRdb table, and some are missing; sequencing was by immunoSEQ multiplex PCR. The sample yields more than 250,000 clones, roughly 89% seen once. The material sequenced was PBMCs or T cells enriched from blood (not recorded which). These receptors originate from a woman aged 18-30 years with acute COVID-19.

This rearrangement joins TRBV18 to TRBJ1-1; 7 nucleotides align to TRBD1. The V gene end was trimmed by 1 base and the J gene end by 4 bases; junction bases not matched to a gene: 6. The CDR3 has 15 amino acids. Per germline, CDR1 KGHSH and CDR2 LQKENI. CDR3 in amino acids: CASSPQGAKSTEAFF. Here the CDR3 DNA reads TGTGCCAGCTCACCACAGGGGGCAAAGTCCACTGAAGCTTTCTTT.

The rearrangement joins TRBV19 to TRBJ1-5; no firm D call. The length of the CDR3 is 15 residues. V lost 0 bases and J lost 3, with 9 bases in between. Germline lookup yields CDR1 LNHDA and CDR2 SQIVND (reference sequence). In nucleotides, the CDR3 is TGTGCCAGTAGTATAGATGCGGGGTTCAATCAGCCCCAGCATTTT. As protein: CASSIDAGFNQPQHF.

The V and J genes are TRBV19 and TRBJ1-5; 7 bases align to TRBD1. In germline, CDR1 is LNHDA, CDR2 SQIVND (reference sequence). The CDR3 totals 17 residues. Unmatched junction bases numbered 10, after V lost 5 bases and J lost 0 bases. CDR3 sequence: CASSPRTGPYSNQPQHF. DNA for the CDR3: TGTGCCAGTAGTCCGAGGACAGGCCCATATAGCAATCAGCCCCAGCATTTT.

This clone appeared a single time. This sequence joins TRBV4-1 and TRBJ1-5; weak D call: TRBD1 (6 bases). V was pared by 4 bases and J by 6 bases, with 10 bases between. Germline CDR1 and CDR2: MGHRA and YSYEKL. The CDR3 contains 13 residues. In DNA, the CDR3 is TGCGCCAGCAGCCTTACAGGGCCTCAGCCCCAGCATTTT. Amino acid sequence: CASSLTGPQPQHF.

CDR3: CATSRRISGRAPYEQYF. As DNA, the CDR3 is TGTGCCACCAGCAGAAGAATTAGCGGGAGGGCCCCCTACGAGCAGTACTTC. This chain uses TRBV15 with TRBJ2-7, with 11 bases lining up with TRBD2. In germline, CDR1 is LNHNV, CDR2 YYDKDF (reference sequence). V lost 2 bases to trimming and J lost 2 bases; unmatched junction nucleotides: 8. The CDR3 contains 17 residues.

J is TRBJ2-7 and V is TRBV5-1; the match to TRBD1 covers 9 bases. CDR3 length: 15 residues. V was pared by 4 bases and J by 6 bases, with 11 bases of the junction left unmatched. From germline, CDR1 is SGHRS and CDR2 YFSETQ. CDR3 sequence: CASSPGQGPVGEQYF. Here the CDR3 DNA reads TGCGCCAGCAGCCCGGGACAGGGACCGGTGGGCGAGCAGTACTTC.

The J gene is TRBJ1-2, the V gene TRBV5-4; 7 bases line up with TRBD1. This CDR3 contains 13 residues. Germline V CDR1 and CDR2: SGHNT, YYREEE (reference sequence). Germline trimming cut 4 bases from V and 2 bases from J; bases unmatched to any gene: 2. The CDR3 region is CASSPGQNYGYTF. The CDR3 DNA sequence: TGTGCCAGCAGCCCGGGACAGAACTATGGCTACACCTTC.

The genes are TRBV6-5 and TRBJ1-6; D is undetermined. The CDR3 is 13 residues long. The germline CDR1 and CDR2 sequences are MNHEY and SVGAGI. The germline V and J ends were trimmed by 7 bases and 4 bases, with 8 bases remaining between them. CDR3 nucleotide sequence: TGTGCCAGCAACCGGGGATATAATTCACCCCTCCACTTT. Translated: CASNRGYNSPLHF.

The chain uses TRBV29-1 and TRBJ2-7; unclear D gene. This CDR3 comprises 12 residues. Trimming cost V 4 bases and J 0 bases, with 7 bases left between them. In germline, CDR1 is SQVTM, CDR2 ANQGSEA. The CDR3 DNA reads TGCAGCGTTGCTGCAGTCTCCTACGAGCAGTACTTC. It yields the protein CSVAAVSYEQYF.

This sequence joins TRBV7-9 and TRBJ2-5, with D unresolved. Germline V gene data show CDR1 as SEHNR and CDR2 as FQNEAQ (reference sequence). V shed 3 bases and J shed 2 bases, with 10 bases lying between them. This CDR3 region has 14 residues. DNA of the CDR3: TGTGCCAGCAGCTTTAGAACAGATCAAGAGACCCAGTACTTC. The encoded protein is CASSFRTDQETQYF. The full variable domain, completed using reference TRBV7-9 and TRBJ2-5, is DTGVSQNPRHKITKRGQNVTFRCDPISEHNRLYWYRQTLGQGPEFLTYFQNEAQLEKSRLLSDRFSAERPKGSFSTLEIQRTEQGDSAMYLCASSFRTDQETQYFGPGTRLLVL.

The chain joins TRBV7-9 to TRBJ2-7; TRBD2 matches at 8 bases. This CDR3 contains 15 residues. Unmatched junction bases numbered 8, after V lost 5 bases and J lost 2 bases. Looked up from germline, CDR1 is SEHNR and CDR2 is FQNEAQ (reference sequence). The CDR3 is CASSPTGGSTYEQYF. In DNA form, the CDR3 reads TGTGCCAGCAGCCCCACGGGAGGGAGCACCTACGAGCAGTACTTC.

This clone was seen only once. V is TRBV5-6 and J is TRBJ2-3, with 8 bases identical to TRBD2. After removal of 3 bases from V and 4 bases from J, the junction contained 4 bases not matched to a gene. The length of the CDR3 is 14 residues. In germline, CDR1 is SGHDT, CDR2 YYEEEE. CDR3 in DNA: TGTGCCAGCAGCTGGGGACTAGGCCCAGATACGCAGTATTTT. As protein: CASSWGLGPDTQYF.

The genes are TRBV2 and TRBJ2-7, with D possibly matching TRBD1 (6 bases). V was cut by 6 bases and J by 4 bases, with 13 bases left in between. The CDR3 has 13 amino acids. Germline V gene sequence: CDR1 SNHLY, CDR2 FYNNEI. CDR3 residues: CASSVQGWYEQYF. CDR3 coding DNA: TGTGCCAGCAGCGTACAGGGTTGGTACGAGCAGTACTTC. Supplemented by reference TRBV2 and TRBJ2-7, the full variable domain reads EPEVTQTPSHQVTQMGQEVILRCVPISNHLYFYWYRQILGQKVEFLVSFYNNEISEKSEIFDDQFSVERPDGSNFTLKIRSTKLEDSAMYFCASSVQGWYEQYFGPGTRLTVT.

This chain connects TRBV4-3 to TRBJ2-4; D is uncertain. V was pared by 0 bases and J by 1 base, with 13 bases between. The CDR3 covers 17 residues. CDR1 is LGHNA and CDR2 is YSLEER in the germline V gene. As DNA, the CDR3 is TGCGCCAGCAGCCAAGAAACGTCGCGTACGGCCAAAAACATTCAGTACTTC. It yields the protein CASSQETSRTAKNIQYF.

The chain recombines TRBV5-1 with TRBJ1-2; D not certain. CDR1 and CDR2 from the germline V gene are SGHRS and YFSETQ. The CDR3 is 12 residues long. The V and J ends lost 3 bases and 7 bases respectively, with 10 bases between them. CDR3 coding DNA: TGCGCCAGCAGCTCTGACTGGCCTGGCTACACCTTC. Translating gives CASSSDWPGYTF.

V is TRBV6-5 and J is TRBJ1-3; a possible D gene is TRBD1 (5 bases). The CDR3 consists of 14 residues. Trimming pared 6 bases from V and 0 bases from J, leaving 9 bases between. CDR1 MNHEY and CDR2 SVGAGI come from the germline V gene. The CDR3 sequence: CASRRTLSGNTIYF. The CDR3 nucleotides read TGTGCCAGCAGAAGGACACTCTCTGGAAACACCATATATTTT.

Written as DNA, the CDR3 is TGTGCCAGCAGCGTCGGACAGGGGGCTAATGAAAAACTGTTTTTT. The encoded protein is CASSVGQGANEKLFF. This rearrangement joins TRBV7-9 to TRBJ1-4, with 10 nucleotides matching TRBD1. Germline trimming cut 5 bases from V and 3 bases from J; bases unmatched to any gene: 3. Germline V gene data show CDR1 as SEHNR and CDR2 as FQNEAQ (reference sequence). The CDR3 loop spans 15 amino acids.

The chain uses TRBV19 and TRBJ1-5; a weak D match, TRBD1 (6 bases). Trimming removed 0 bases from V and 2 bases from J, with 8 bases in between. The CDR3 has 15 amino acids. CDR1 is LNHDA and CDR2 is SQIVND in the germline V gene (reference sequence). The CDR3 protein is CASSIDRQGNQPQHF. CDR3 in DNA: TGTGCCAGTAGTATAGACAGACAGGGCAATCAGCCCCAGCATTTT.

This chain uses TRBV6-5 with TRBJ1-1; D is perhaps TRBD1 (5 bases). V was clipped by 3 bases and J by 6 bases, with 11 bases between them. CDR1 and CDR2 (germline): MNHEY, SVGAGI. The CDR3 loop spans 13 amino acids. The CDR3 is CASSYGRVAEAFF. The CDR3 DNA is TGTGCCAGCAGTTATGGCAGGGTGGCTGAAGCTTTCTTT.

This rearrangement joins TRBV9 to TRBJ2-7; perhaps TRBD2 as D (5 bases). This CDR3 is 14 amino acids long. CDR1 is SGDLS and CDR2 is YYNGEE in the germline V gene. The germline V and J ends were trimmed by 1 base and 3 bases, with 11 bases remaining between them. This CDR3 is CASSVSGMSYEQYF. The CDR3, as DNA: TGTGCCAGCAGCGTATCCGGGATGAGCTACGAGCAGTACTTC.

This sequence joins TRBV5-1 and TRBJ1-1; D not resolved. Germline CDR1 reads SGHRS; CDR2 reads YFSETQ. The CDR3 has 13 amino acids. With 4 bases removed from V and 0 bases from J, the gap between germline ends came to 7 bases. This chain's CDR3 is CASSQRVNTEAFF. CDR3 DNA: TGCGCCAGCAGCCAACGGGTGAACACTGAAGCTTTCTTT. The whole variable domain, filled in from reference TRBV5-1 and TRBJ1-1, reads KAGVTQTPRYLIKTRGQQVTLSCSPISGHRSVSWYQQTPGQGLQFLFEYFSETQRNKGNFPGRFSGRQFSNSRSEMNVSTLELGDSALYLCASSQRVNTEAFFGQGTRLTVV.

The genes are TRBV5-1 and TRBJ2-7; 8 nucleotides agree with TRBD1. Germline-derived CDR1 and CDR2 are SGHRS and YFSETQ. The length of the CDR3 is 15 residues. J lost 6 bases, V lost 2 bases, and 10 bases had no gene match. The CDR3 loop is CASSLRTGLGSEQYF. The CDR3 bases are TGCGCCAGCAGCTTACGGACAGGGTTGGGATCCGAGCAGTACTTC.

This chain connects TRBV27 to TRBJ2-7, with D perhaps matching TRBD2 (5 bases). The V gene's germline CDR1 is MNHEY and CDR2 SMNVEV (reference sequence). Deletions cut 6 bases from V and 5 bases from J, with 14 bases between. The CDR3 runs 13 residues. The CDR3 nucleotides are TGTGCCAGCAGCCCGTTAGGAGGCCACGAGCAGTACTTC. This encodes CASSPLGGHEQYF.